This TCR beta chain was obtained from a study of blood T cell repertoires in COVID-19. Study-level information: Samples of COVID-19 (acute and convalescent) were obtained from the United States, Italy and Spain. Sample material is recorded as cDNA or gDNA derived from T cells, B-cell-depleted T cells, or PBMCs.

Germline V gives CDR1 MNHNY, CDR2 SVGAGI (reference sequence). The length of the CDR3 is 14 residues. V dropped 6 bases and J dropped 4; count of bases not matched to a gene: 4. Source study methods: Estimation of nucleated cell counts relied on the amplification of reference gene primers. Libraries were prepared by immunoSEQ multiplex PCR; TCRdb keeps only in-frame clonotypes and omits some of them. V and J calls and clone size are as listed in that table; D and trimming were resolved from the DNA. The sample contains over 25,000 clones, about four fifths of which appear only once. V and J are TRBV6-6 and TRBJ1-1; 11 bases match TRBD1. Source material: peripheral blood. The TCR sequence derives from a man between 65 and 85 years old with acute or convalescent COVID-19. As DNA, the CDR3 is TGTGCCAGCAGCCTCGGGACAGGGGGCACTGAAGCTTTCTTT. Protein: CASSLGTGGTEAFF.